The 20 T cell receptor beta chains listed next were all sequenced from one sample in a study of shared clonotypes between healthy human individuals (TCRdb year 2020). The protocol used for the library was the immunoSEQ multiplex PCR assay. TCRdb holds this immuneACCESS table with in-frame rearrangements only. Some clones are missing; in checked studies, unresolved V genes explain under half, and the rest has no known cause. For this sample the table gives about 2.4 million clones, of which 85% to 95% were detected only once. The ten largest clones represent over 0.12% of the sample. Source material: naive CD4+ T cells sorted from blood. The cell subset or site label on this specimen signifies: CD45RA+ positively selected. These receptors originate from a man younger than 35 in good health.

The genes are TRBV10-2 and TRBJ1-4; possibly TRBD1 for D (6 bases). Germline values: CDR1 WSHSY, CDR2 SAAADI. V lost 1 base and J 4 bases, leaving 10 bases between the germline ends. The CDR3 has 15 amino acids. The CDR3 DNA is TGCGCCAGCAGTGAGTTAGGACAGCTTAATGAAAAACTGTTTTTT. Its protein is CASSELGQLNEKLFF.

This clone was counted a single time. The CDR3 loop is CASSWTRTDTQYF. CDR3 coding DNA: TGTGCCAGTAGTTGGACCCGCACAGATACGCAGTATTTT. This chain uses TRBV19 with TRBJ2-3; D is uncertain. V lost 5 bases and J 1 base, leaving 7 bases between the germline ends. This CDR3 is built from 13 residues. Germline V gene sequence: CDR1 LNHDA, CDR2 SQIVND (reference sequence).

The chain has TRBV11-2 and TRBJ2-3; D is perhaps TRBD1 or TRBD2 (5 bases each). Germline values: CDR1 SGHAT, CDR2 FQNNGV. V was clipped by 0 bases and J by 2 bases, with 15 bases between them. CDR3 length: 17 residues. The CDR3 loop reads CASSLDRWQGPTDTQYF. Here the CDR3 DNA reads TGTGCCAGCAGCTTAGATCGATGGCAGGGACCCACAGATACGCAGTATTTT. Combining the CDR3 with reference TRBV11-2 and TRBJ2-3 gives the whole variable domain EAGVAQSPRYKIIEKRQSVAFWCNPISGHATLYWYQQILGQGPKLLIQFQNNGVVDDSQLPKDRFSAERLKGVDSTLKIQPAKLEDSAVYLCASSLDRWQGPTDTQYFGPGTRLTVL.

The chain recombines TRBV2 with TRBJ1-6; D is unresolved. Germline loops: CDR1 SNHLY, CDR2 FYNNEI. The CDR3 is 11 amino acids. Trimming took off 7 bases at V and 12 bases at J, with 10 bases between the two ends. The CDR3 nucleotides are TGTGCCAGCACGCAAGGAGGACCCCTCCACTTT. This sequence encodes CASTQGGPLHF. The complete variable domain, with remaining parts taken from reference TRBV2 and TRBJ1-6, reads EPEVTQTPSHQVTQMGQEVILRCVPISNHLYFYWYRQILGQKVEFLVSFYNNEISEKSEIFDDQFSVERPDGSNFTLKIRSTKLEDSAMYFCASTQGGPLHFGNGTRLTVT.

V and J are TRBV5-1 and TRBJ2-7; weak D call: TRBD1 (7 bases). The germline gives CDR1 SGHRS, CDR2 YFSETQ. CDR3 size: 18 residues. The V end was cut by 4 bases, the J end by 0 bases, with 23 bases between. CDR3 DNA sequence: TGCGCCAGCAGCAGCAGGGACAGCGGAGGGGAAAGCTCCTACGAGCAGTACTTC. This translates into CASSSRDSGGESSYEQYF.

The chain carries TRBV5-6 and TRBJ2-5; 7 bases are shared with TRBD1. The germline V gene encodes CDR1 SGHDT and CDR2 YYEEEE. Trimming at V came to 4 bases and at J to 2 bases, leaving 5 bases not matched to a gene. CDR3 size: 14 residues. The CDR3 DNA follows: TGTGCCAGCAGCCGGGGACAGCCTCAAGAGACCCAGTACTTC. Encoded protein: CASSRGQPQETQYF.

The chain has TRBV5-4 and TRBJ1-2; TRBD1 might be the D (5 bases). With 4 bases removed from V and 0 bases from J, the gap between germline ends came to 13 bases. The CDR3 spans 15 residues. Germline V gives CDR1 SGHNT, CDR2 YYREEE (reference sequence). The DNA for the CDR3 is TGTGCCAGCAGCCAAAGGACGGGGGCTAACTATGGCTACACCTTC. It yields the protein CASSQRTGANYGYTF.

The chain recombines TRBV11-2 with TRBJ2-3; D call uncertain. From germline, CDR1 is SGHAT and CDR2 FQNNGV. The CDR3 length is 13 residues. Trimming took 7 bases from V and 2 from J, leaving 10 bases between them. The CDR3 bases are TGTGCCAGCACGGCCCGCAACACAGATACGCAGTATTTT. Translated: CASTARNTDTQYF.

This chain joins TRBV10-2 and TRBJ2-7, with 9 bases identical to TRBD2. Looked up from germline, CDR1 is WSHSY and CDR2 is SAAADI. V trimming: 2 bases; J trimming: 4 bases; junction bases outside the gene matches: 9. CDR3 size: 16 residues. The CDR3 loop is CASSEGLAGPYYEQYF. CDR3 DNA sequence: TGCGCCAGCAGTGAGGGGCTAGCGGGACCCTATTACGAGCAGTACTTC.

This clone was recorded once. The chain combines TRBV6-1 with TRBJ1-5, with 8 bases aligning to TRBD1. The germline CDR1 and CDR2 sequences are MNHNS and SASEGT. The CDR3 runs 14 residues. The V gene end was trimmed by 2 bases and the J gene end by 6 bases; junction bases not matched to a gene: 3. The CDR3 DNA reads TGTGCCAGCAGTGAAAGGACAGGGACTCAGCCCCAGCATTTT. This sequence encodes CASSERTGTQPQHF.

The chain couples TRBV28 to TRBJ1-1; D possibly corresponds to TRBD1 (5 bases). The V and J ends lost 3 bases and 5 bases respectively, with 10 bases between them. Germline assignment: CDR1 MDHEN and CDR2 SYDVKM. CDR3 length: 13 amino acids. DNA for the CDR3: TGTGCCAGCAGTTTCCCAGGGCGAACTGAAGCTTTCTTT. This translates into CASSFPGRTEAFF.

This chain connects TRBV6-1 to TRBJ1-5; unclear D gene. Germline loops: CDR1 MNHNS, CDR2 SASEGT. The CDR3 loop spans 16 amino acids. Trimming pared 3 bases from V and 1 base from J, leaving 13 bases between. Here the CDR3 DNA reads TGTGCCAGCAGTGAGTTAGGGTTTGGGAGCAATCAGCCCCAGCATTTT. This translates into CASSELGFGSNQPQHF.

About this clone: Other DNA sequences from this sample encode an identical CDR3 as well. The gene calls are TRBV28 and TRBJ1-5, with 8 bases fitting TRBD1. Germline trimming cut 2 bases from V and 6 bases from J; bases unmatched to any gene: 6. This CDR3 region has 15 residues. Per germline, CDR1 MDHEN and CDR2 SYDVKM. CDR3 residues: CASSLGGQGFQPQHF. In DNA, the CDR3 is TGTGCCAGCAGTTTAGGAGGACAGGGTTTTCAGCCCCAGCATTTT.

The chain couples TRBV19 to TRBJ1-2; weak D call: TRBD1 (6 bases). The CDR3 has 12 amino acids. V lost 4 bases, J lost 5 bases, and 8 bases lay in between. Germline CDR1 is LNHDA and CDR2 is SQIVND (reference sequence). Here the CDR3 reads CASSTDRYGYTF. CDR3 sequence (DNA): TGTGCCAGTAGTACGGACAGATATGGCTACACCTTC.

The chain carries TRBV6-1 and TRBJ1-6; perhaps TRBD1 as D (6 bases). The CDR3 runs 13 residues. Trimming removed 7 bases at V and 7 bases at J, with 11 bases between. Germline lookup yields CDR1 MNHNS and CDR2 SASEGT. CDR3 sequence (DNA): TGTGCCAGCACCAGGGGCCTAAATTCACCCCTCCACTTT. Protein: CASTRGLNSPLHF.

This CDR3 is CAGERGVNEQFF. The CDR3 nucleotides read TGTGCCGGAGAGCGGGGGGTGAATGAGCAGTTCTTC. The chain employs TRBV2 and TRBJ2-1; TRBD2 matches at 9 bases. The V gene end was trimmed by 11 bases and the J gene end by 7 bases; junction bases not matched to a gene: 6. The germline gives CDR1 SNHLY, CDR2 FYNNEI. The CDR3 has 12 amino acids.

With regard to this clone: Within the sample, other DNA sequences also encode this same CDR3. The chain has TRBV18 and TRBJ2-3; D possibly corresponds to TRBD2 (6 bases). V was clipped by 0 bases and J by 1 base, with 11 bases between them. CDR1 and CDR2 from the germline V gene are KGHSH and LQKENI. CDR3 length equals 16 residues. For the CDR3, the DNA is TGTGCCAGCTCACCACCGGGAACGGGGGGCACAGATACGCAGTATTTT. It encodes CASSPPGTGGTDTQYF. The variable domain in full, with the rest retrieved from reference TRBV18 and TRBJ2-3, is NAGVMQNPRHLVRRRGQEARLRCSPMKGHSHVYWYRQLPEEGLKFMVYLQKENIIDESGMPKERFSAEFPKEGPSILRIQQVVRGDSAAYFCASSPPGTGGTDTQYFGPGTRLTVL.

The V and J genes are TRBV7-3 and TRBJ1-2, with D possibly TRBD1 on 5 matching bases. This CDR3 is built from 14 residues. Germline V gene data show CDR1 as SGHTA and CDR2 as FQGTGA. Trimming took 3 bases from V and 4 from J, leaving 12 bases between them. The CDR3 bases are TGTGCCAGCAGCTTGGGGGATGGTCGCTATGGCTACACCTTC. It codes for CASSLGDGRYGYTF.

The genes are TRBV4-3 and TRBJ2-1; D possibly corresponds to TRBD2 (6 bases). Germline CDR1 and CDR2: LGHNA and YSLEER. This CDR3 is built from 15 residues. The ends were cut back, 0 bases at V and 3 bases at J, with 9 bases in the middle. Here the CDR3 DNA reads TGCGCCAGCAGCCAAGACGAGACTAGCTACAATGAGCAGTTCTTC. Protein product: CASSQDETSYNEQFF.

The chain combines TRBV28 with TRBJ1-6; D remains unclear. There are 12 residues in the CDR3. Trimming cost V 4 bases and J 13 bases, with 11 bases left between them. CDR1 and CDR2 from the germline V gene are MDHEN and SYDVKM. CDR3 sequence reads: CASSSGGSPLHF. Here the CDR3 DNA reads TGTGCCAGCAGTTCGGGTGGTTCCCCCCTCCACTTT. Supplemented by reference TRBV28 and TRBJ1-6, the full variable domain reads DVKVTQSSRYLVKRTGEKVFLECVQDMDHENMFWYRQDPGLGLRLIYFSYDVKMKEKGDIPEGYSVSREKKERFSLILESASTNQTSMYLCASSSGGSPLHFGNGTRLTVT.